This entry lists 3 T cell receptor beta chains sequenced from one sample in a study of T cells in Graves' hyperthyroidism and ophthalmopathy. The source material, RNA transcripts, was used to amplify TCR beta CDR3 regions. Researchers ran a first-round RT-PCR on the TCR CDR3 using the HTBI primer set. TCRdb processed the multiplex PCR reads anew with MiXCR; each CDR3 protein has one entry. In the table there are approximately 600,000 distinct CDR3 sequences, around 21% of which are singletons. Material: blood. Every receptor here comes from a young man with Graves' ophthalmopathy.

This chain links TRBV4-1 with TRBJ2-2, with D uncertain. The CDR3 is 16 amino acids. Germline V gives CDR1 MGHRA, CDR2 YSYEKL. The V end was cut by 3 bases, the J end by 3 bases, with 14 bases between. In DNA, the CDR3 is TGCGCCAGCAGCCACCCCTATGCCCAGGACACCGGGGAGCTGTTTTTT. Translation gives CASSHPYAQDTGELFF.

This clonotype was seen a few times. This chain connects TRBV7-8 to TRBJ2-2; 12 bases align to TRBD2. Looked up from germline, CDR1 is SGHVS and CDR2 is FQNEAQ. With V trimmed by 5 bases and J by 5 bases, 12 bases remained unmatched. The CDR3 runs 18 residues. Written as DNA, the CDR3 is TGTGCCAGCAGCAATCCCCCGACTAGCGGGAGCAGGACCGGGGAGCTGTTTTTT. The encoded protein is CASSNPPTSGSRTGELFF.

This clonotype was observed once. A single base separates this from a much larger clone, so it may be a read error. The chain has TRBV7-2 and TRBJ2-7, with 7 bases identical to TRBD2. The CDR3 runs to 15 residues. Germline V CDR1 and CDR2: SGHTA, FQGNSA. Written as DNA, the CDR3 is TGTGCCGGCAGCACTCAGCGGGGAGGGGCCTACGAGCAGTACTTC. Translation gives CAGSTQRGGAYEQYF.